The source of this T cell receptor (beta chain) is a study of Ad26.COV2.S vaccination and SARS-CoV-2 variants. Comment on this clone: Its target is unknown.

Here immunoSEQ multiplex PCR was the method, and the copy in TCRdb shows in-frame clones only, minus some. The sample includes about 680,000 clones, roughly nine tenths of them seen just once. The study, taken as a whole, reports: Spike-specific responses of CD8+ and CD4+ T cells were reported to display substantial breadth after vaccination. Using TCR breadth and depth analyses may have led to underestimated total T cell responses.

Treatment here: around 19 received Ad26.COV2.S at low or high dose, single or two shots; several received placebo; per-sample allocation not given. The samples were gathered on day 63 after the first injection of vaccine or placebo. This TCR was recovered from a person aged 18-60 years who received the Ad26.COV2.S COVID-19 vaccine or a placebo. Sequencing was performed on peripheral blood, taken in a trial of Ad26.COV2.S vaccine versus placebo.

This chain's CDR3 is CASSFYWGPLHF. The CDR3 DNA is TGTGCCAGCAGCTTCTACTGGGGCCCCCTCCACTTT. The genes are TRBV7-2 and TRBJ1-6, with a possible D match to TRBD1 (5 bases). The CDR3 is 12 amino acids. Looked up from germline, CDR1 is SGHTA and CDR2 is FQGNSA. Trimming took off 3 bases at V and 13 bases at J, with 10 bases between the two ends.